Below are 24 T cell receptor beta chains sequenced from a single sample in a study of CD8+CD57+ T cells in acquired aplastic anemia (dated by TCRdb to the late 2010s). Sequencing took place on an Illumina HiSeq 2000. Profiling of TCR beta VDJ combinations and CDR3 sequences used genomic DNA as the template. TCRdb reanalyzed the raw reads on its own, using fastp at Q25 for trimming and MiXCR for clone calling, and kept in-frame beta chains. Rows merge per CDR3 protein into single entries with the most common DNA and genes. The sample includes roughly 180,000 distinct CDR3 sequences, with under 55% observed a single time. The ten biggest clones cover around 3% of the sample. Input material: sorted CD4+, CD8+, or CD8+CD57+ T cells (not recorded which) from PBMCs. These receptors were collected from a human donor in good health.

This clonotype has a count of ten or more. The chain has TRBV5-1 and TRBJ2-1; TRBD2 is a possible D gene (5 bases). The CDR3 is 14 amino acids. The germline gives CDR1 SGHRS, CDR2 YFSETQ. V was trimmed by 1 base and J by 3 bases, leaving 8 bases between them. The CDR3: CASSLTGFYNEQFF. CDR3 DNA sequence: TGCGCCAGCAGCTTGACGGGGTTCTACAATGAGCAGTTCTTC.

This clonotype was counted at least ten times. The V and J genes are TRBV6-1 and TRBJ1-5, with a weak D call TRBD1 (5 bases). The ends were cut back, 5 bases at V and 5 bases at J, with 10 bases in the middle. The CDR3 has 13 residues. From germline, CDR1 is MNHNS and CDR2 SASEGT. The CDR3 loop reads CASSPLRDQPQHF. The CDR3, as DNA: TGTGCCAGCAGTCCGCTCAGGGATCAGCCCCAGCATTTT.

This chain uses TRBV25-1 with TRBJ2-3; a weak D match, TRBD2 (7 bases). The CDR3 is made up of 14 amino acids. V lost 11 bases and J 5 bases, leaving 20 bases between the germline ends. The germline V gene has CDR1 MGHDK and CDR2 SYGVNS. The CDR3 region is CAAGEGGPIDTQYF. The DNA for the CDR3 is TGTGCCGCAGGGGAGGGGGGGCCGATAGATACGCAGTATTTT. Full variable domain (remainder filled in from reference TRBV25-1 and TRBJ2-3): EADIYQTPRYLVIGTGKKITLECSQTMGHDKMYWYQQDPGMELHLIHYSYGVNSTEKGDLSSESTVSRIRTEHFPLTLESARPSHTSQYLCAAGEGGPIDTQYFGPGTRLTVL.

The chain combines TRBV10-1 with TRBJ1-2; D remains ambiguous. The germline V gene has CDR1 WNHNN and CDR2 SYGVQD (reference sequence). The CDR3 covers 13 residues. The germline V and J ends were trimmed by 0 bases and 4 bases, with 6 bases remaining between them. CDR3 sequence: CASSESTSYGYTF. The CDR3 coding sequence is TGCGCCAGCAGTGAGTCCACTTCCTATGGCTACACCTTC.

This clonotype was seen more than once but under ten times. The CDR3 loop is CASSHLDYNEQFF. The CDR3 coding sequence is TGCGCCAGCAGCCACCTAGACTACAATGAGCAGTTCTTC. The chain carries TRBV4-3 and TRBJ2-1; D gene ambiguous. The germline V and J ends were trimmed by 3 bases and 3 bases, with 6 bases remaining between them. Looked up from germline, CDR1 is LGHNA and CDR2 is YSLEER. This CDR3 is built from 13 residues.

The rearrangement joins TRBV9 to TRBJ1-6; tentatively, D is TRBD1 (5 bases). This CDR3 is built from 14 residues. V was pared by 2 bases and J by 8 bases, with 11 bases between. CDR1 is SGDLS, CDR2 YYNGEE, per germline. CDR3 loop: CASSVGGSDSPLHF. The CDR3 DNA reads TGTGCCAGCAGCGTGGGGGGGTCGGATTCACCCCTCCACTTT.

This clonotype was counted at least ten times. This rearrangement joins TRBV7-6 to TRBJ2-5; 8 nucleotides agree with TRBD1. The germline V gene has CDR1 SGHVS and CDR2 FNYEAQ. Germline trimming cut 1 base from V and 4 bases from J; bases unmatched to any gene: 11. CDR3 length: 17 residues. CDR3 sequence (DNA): TGTGCCAGCAGCTTAGACGGGTTTAGGACAGGGAGAGAGACCCAGTACTTC. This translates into CASSLDGFRTGRETQYF.

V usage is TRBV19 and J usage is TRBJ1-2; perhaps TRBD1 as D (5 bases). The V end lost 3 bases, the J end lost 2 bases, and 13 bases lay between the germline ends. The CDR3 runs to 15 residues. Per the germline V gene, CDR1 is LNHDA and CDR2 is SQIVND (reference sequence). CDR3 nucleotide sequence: TGTGCCAGTAGTATTATGTCAGGGATGAACTATGGCTACACCTTC. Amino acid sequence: CASSIMSGMNYGYTF.

CDR3: CASRISGTGQETQYF. CDR3 DNA: TGTGCCAGTAGGATTTCCGGGACAGGCCAAGAGACCCAGTACTTC. The gene calls are TRBV19 and TRBJ2-5; TRBD1 agrees at 8 bases. The V and J ends lost 6 bases and 1 base, in that order; junction bases with no gene match: 7. The CDR3 sequence is 15 residues long. CDR1 and CDR2 from the germline V gene are LNHDA and SQIVND (reference sequence).

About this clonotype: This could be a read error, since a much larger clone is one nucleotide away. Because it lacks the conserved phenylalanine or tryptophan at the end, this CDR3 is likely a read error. The CDR3 DNA follows: TGTGCCAGCAGCCAAAGGCAGACCCAGTACCTC. Translating it yields CASSQRQTQYL. The rearrangement joins TRBV14 to TRBJ2-5, with D hard to call. The V gene lost 2 bases and the J gene lost 6 bases, with 4 bases spanning the gap. Germline V gene lookup returns CDR1 SGHDN and CDR2 FVKESK. The CDR3 runs 11 residues.

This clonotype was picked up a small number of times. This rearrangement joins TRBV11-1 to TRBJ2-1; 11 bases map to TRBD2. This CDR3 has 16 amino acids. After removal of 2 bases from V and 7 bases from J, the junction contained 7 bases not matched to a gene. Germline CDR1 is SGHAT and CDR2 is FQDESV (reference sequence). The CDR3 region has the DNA TGTGCCAGCAGCTTAAGTTTAGCGGGAGGGGGGAATGAGCAGTTCTTC. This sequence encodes CASSLSLAGGGNEQFF.

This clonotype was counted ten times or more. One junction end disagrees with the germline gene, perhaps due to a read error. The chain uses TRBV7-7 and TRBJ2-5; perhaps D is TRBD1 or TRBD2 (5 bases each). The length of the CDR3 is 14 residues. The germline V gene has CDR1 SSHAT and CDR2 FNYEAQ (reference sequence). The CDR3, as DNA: TGTGCTAGCAGCTTAGCGTCAGGGCCGGAGACCCAGTACTTC. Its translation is CASSLASGPETQYF.

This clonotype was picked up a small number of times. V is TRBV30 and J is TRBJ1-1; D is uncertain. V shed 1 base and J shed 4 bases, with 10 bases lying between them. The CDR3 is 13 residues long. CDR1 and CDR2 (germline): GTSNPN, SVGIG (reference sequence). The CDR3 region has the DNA TGTGCCTGGAGTGGGGAGGGTATCACTGAAGCTTTCTTT. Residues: CAWSGEGITEAFF.

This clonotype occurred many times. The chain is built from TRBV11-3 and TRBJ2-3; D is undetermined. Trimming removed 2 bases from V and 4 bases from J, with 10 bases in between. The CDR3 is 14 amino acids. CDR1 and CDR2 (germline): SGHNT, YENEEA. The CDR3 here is CASSLSRAADTQYF. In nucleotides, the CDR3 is TGTGCCAGCAGCTTAAGTAGGGCAGCAGATACGCAGTATTTT. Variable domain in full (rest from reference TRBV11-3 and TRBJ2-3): EAGVVQSPRYKIIEKKQPVAFWCNPISGHNTLYWYLQNLGQGPELLIRYENEEAVDDSQLPKDRFSAERLKGVDSTLKIQPAELGDSAVYLCASSLSRAADTQYFGPGTRLTVL.

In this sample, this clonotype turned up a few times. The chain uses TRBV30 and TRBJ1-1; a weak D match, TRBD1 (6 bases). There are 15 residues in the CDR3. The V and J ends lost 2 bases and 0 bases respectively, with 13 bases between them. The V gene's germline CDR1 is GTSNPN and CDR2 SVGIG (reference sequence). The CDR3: CAWSKLDRMNTEAFF. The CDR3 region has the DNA TGTGCCTGGAGTAAACTCGACAGGATGAACACTGAAGCTTTCTTT.

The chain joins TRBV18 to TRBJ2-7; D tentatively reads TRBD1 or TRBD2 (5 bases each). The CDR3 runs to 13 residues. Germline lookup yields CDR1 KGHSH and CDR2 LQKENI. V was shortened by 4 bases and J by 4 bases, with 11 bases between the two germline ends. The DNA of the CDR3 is TGTGCCAGCTCACGGGACCAACATTACGAGCAGTACTTC. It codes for CASSRDQHYEQYF.

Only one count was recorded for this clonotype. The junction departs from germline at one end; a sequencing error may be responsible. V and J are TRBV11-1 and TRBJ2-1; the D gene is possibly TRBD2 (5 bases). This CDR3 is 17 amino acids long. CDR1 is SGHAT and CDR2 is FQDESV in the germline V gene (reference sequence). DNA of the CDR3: TGTGCCAGCAGCCTCCGTTGGTCCGCTCCCGAGCGGAATGGGCAGTTCTTC. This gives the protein CASSLRWSAPERNGQFF.

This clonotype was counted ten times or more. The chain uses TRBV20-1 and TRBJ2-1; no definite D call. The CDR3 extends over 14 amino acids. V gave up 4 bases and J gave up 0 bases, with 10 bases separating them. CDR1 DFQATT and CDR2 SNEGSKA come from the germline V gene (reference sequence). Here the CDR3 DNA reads TGCAGTGCTATCAATCCGTTCTCCTACAATGAGCAGTTCTTC. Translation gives CSAINPFSYNEQFF.

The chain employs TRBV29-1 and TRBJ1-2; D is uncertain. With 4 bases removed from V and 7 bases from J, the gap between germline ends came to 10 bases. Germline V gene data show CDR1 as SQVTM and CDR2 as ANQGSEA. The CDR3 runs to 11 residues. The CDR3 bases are TGCAGCGTTGGGCGGGAAGGTGGCTACACCTTC. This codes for CSVGREGGYTF.

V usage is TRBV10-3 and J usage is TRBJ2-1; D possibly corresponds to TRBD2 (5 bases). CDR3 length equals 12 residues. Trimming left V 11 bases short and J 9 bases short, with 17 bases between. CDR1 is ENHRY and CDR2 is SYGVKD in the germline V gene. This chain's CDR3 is CAATDGAVEQFF. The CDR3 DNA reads TGTGCCGCGACCGATGGAGCGGTTGAGCAGTTCTTC.

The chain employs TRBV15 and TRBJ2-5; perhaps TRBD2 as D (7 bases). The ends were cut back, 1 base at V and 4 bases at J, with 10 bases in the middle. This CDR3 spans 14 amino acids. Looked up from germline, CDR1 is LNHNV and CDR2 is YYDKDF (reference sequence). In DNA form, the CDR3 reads TGTGCCACCAGCAGAGTGGGGGGGCCAGAGACCCAGTACTTC. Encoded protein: CATSRVGGPETQYF. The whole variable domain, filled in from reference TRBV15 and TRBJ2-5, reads DAMVIQNPRYQVTQFGKPVTLSCSQTLNHNVMYWYQQKSSQAPKLLFHYYDKDFNNEADTPDNFQSRRPNTSFCFLDIRSPGLGDTAMYLCATSRVGGPETQYFGPGTRLLVL.

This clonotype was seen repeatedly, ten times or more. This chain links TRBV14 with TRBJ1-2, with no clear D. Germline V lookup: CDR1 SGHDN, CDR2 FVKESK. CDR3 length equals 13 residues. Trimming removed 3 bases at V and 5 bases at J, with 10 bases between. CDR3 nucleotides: TGTGCCAGCAGCCATGGTTACCGGTATGGCTACACCTTC. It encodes CASSHGYRYGYTF.

CDR3 coding DNA: TGCAGCGTTTACGGGACAGGGCTATCTTACTACGAGCAGTACTTC. Residues: CSVYGTGLSYYEQYF. The chain uses TRBV29-1 and TRBJ2-7; 9 positions match TRBD1. Germline loops: CDR1 SQVTM, CDR2 ANQGSEA. The CDR3 length is 15 residues. The V segment lost 5 bases and the J segment 3 bases; nucleotides outside the gene matches: 11.

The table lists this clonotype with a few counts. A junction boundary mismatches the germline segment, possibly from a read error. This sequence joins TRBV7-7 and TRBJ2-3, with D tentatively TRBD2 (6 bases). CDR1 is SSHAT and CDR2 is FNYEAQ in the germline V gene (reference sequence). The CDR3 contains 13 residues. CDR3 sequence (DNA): TGTGCTAGCAGCTGGGCCCCTAGCGACACGCAGTATTTT. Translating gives CASSWAPSDTQYF. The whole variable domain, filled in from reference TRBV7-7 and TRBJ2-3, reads GAGVSQSPRYKVTKRGQDVTLRCDPISSHATLYWYQQALGQGPEFLTYFNYEAQPDKSGLPSDRFSAERPEGSISTLTIQRTEQRDSAMYRCASSWAPSDTQYFGPGTRLTVL.